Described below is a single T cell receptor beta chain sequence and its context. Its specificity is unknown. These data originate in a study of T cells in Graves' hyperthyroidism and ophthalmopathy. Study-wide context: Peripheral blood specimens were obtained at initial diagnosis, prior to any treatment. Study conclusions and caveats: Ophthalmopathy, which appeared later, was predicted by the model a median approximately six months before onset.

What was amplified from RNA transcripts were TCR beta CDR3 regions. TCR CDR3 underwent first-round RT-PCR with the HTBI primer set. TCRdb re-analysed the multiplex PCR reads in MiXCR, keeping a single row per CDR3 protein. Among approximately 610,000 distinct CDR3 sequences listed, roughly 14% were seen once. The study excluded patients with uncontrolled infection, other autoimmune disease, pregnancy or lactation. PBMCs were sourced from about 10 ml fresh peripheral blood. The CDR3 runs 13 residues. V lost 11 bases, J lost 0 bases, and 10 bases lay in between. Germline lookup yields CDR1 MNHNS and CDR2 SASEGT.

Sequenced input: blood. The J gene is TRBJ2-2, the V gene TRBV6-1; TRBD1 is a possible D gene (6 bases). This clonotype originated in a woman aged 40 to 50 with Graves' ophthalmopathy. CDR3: CAGTGPNTGELFF. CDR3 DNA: TGTGCCGGCACAGGGCCGAACACCGGGGAGCTGTTTTTT.